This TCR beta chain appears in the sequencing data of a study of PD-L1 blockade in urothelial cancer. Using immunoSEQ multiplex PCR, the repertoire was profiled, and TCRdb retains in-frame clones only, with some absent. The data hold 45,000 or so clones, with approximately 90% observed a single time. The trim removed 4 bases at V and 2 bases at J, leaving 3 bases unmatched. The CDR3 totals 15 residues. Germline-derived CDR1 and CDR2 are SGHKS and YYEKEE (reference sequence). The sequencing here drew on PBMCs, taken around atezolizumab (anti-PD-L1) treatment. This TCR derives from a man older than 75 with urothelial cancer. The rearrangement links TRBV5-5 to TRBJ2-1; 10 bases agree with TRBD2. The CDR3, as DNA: TGTGCCAGCAGCCGGACTAGCGGCACCTACAATGAGCAGTTCTTC. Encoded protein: CASSRTSGTYNEQFF. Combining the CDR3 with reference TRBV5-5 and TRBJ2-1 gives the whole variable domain DAGVTQSPTHLIKTRGQQVTLRCSPISGHKSVSWYQQVLGQGPQFIFQYYEKEERGRGNFPDRFSARQFPNYSSELNVNALLLGDSALYLCASSRTSGTYNEQFFGPGTRLTVL.